These 20 T cell receptor beta chains share one sample of origin, sequenced in a study of blood T cell repertoires in COVID-19. Using immunoSEQ multiplex PCR, the repertoire was profiled, and TCRdb retains in-frame clones only, with some absent. The sample yields tens of thousands of clones, about 75% seen once. The material sequenced was peripheral blood. The receptors stem from a man over 45 with active or convalescent COVID-19.

The rearrangement uses TRBV19 and TRBJ1-5; 10 positions match TRBD1. This CDR3 has 18 amino acids. The germline V gene has CDR1 LNHDA and CDR2 SQIVND (reference sequence). J lost 0 bases, V lost 4 bases, and 9 bases had no gene match. CDR3 in DNA: TGTGCCAGTAGTAAAGGGACAGGGGATAGATATAGCAATCAGCCCCAGCATTTT. Translating it yields CASSKGTGDRYSNQPQHF.

This clone was detected once. J is TRBJ2-2 and V is TRBV28, with D perhaps matching TRBD2 (6 bases). The CDR3 is 14 residues long. V lost 4 bases and J lost 9, with 15 bases in between. CDR1 is MDHEN, CDR2 SYDVKM, per germline. The CDR3 region has the DNA TGTGCCAGCAGTTCGTATCCGGAGGGAAGGGAGCTGTTTTTT. As protein: CASSSYPEGRELFF.

This chain links TRBV2 with TRBJ2-5, with 9 bases matching TRBD1. Germline lookup yields CDR1 SNHLY and CDR2 FYNNEI. The V and J ends lost 9 bases and 2 bases, in that order; junction bases with no gene match: 4. The CDR3 consists of 13 residues. For the CDR3, the DNA is TGTGCCAGAGGGACAGGGTTGCAAGAGACCCAGTACTTC. Translating it yields CARGTGLQETQYF.

CDR3 bases: TGTGCCAGCAGCGAACGGGGGAACTCCTACGAGCAGTACTTC. Protein product: CASSERGNSYEQYF. The chain recombines TRBV6-6 with TRBJ2-7, with D possibly TRBD2 on 6 matching bases. Germline-derived CDR1 and CDR2 are MNHNY and SVGAGI (reference sequence). This CDR3 has 14 residues. Trimming left V 6 bases short and J 0 bases short, with 12 bases between.

The J gene is TRBJ1-2, the V gene TRBV7-9; D unclear. The V end was cut by 5 bases, the J end by 3 bases, with 16 bases between. CDR1 SEHNR and CDR2 FQNEAQ come from the germline V gene (reference sequence). CDR3 length: 15 residues. Here the CDR3 DNA reads TGTGCCAGCAGCCCAAGCCGGGGAGTTTACTATGGCTACACCTTC. It translates to CASSPSRGVYYGYTF. The full variable domain, completed using reference TRBV7-9 and TRBJ1-2, is DTGVSQNPRHKITKRGQNVTFRCDPISEHNRLYWYRQTLGQGPEFLTYFQNEAQLEKSRLLSDRFSAERPKGSFSTLEIQRTEQGDSAMYLCASSPSRGVYYGYTFGSGTRLTVV.

The chain is built from TRBV19 and TRBJ2-1; 14 bases map to TRBD2. With 7 bases clipped from V and 3 bases from J, the junction kept 11 bases outside the gene matches. The CDR3 totals 18 residues. The germline gives CDR1 LNHDA, CDR2 SQIVND (reference sequence). DNA of the CDR3: TGTGCCAGTACCCCGGGACTAGCGGGAGCCTCAATCTACAATGAGCAGTTCTTC. The encoded protein is CASTPGLAGASIYNEQFF.

This clone was counted a few times. The V gene is TRBV11-2, the J gene TRBJ2-5, with D tentatively TRBD1 (5 bases). Germline V gene data show CDR1 as SGHAT and CDR2 as FQNNGV. The ends were cut back, 1 base at V and 4 bases at J, with 13 bases in the middle. There are 15 residues in the CDR3. The CDR3 region is CASSLGSHRGETQYF. The CDR3 DNA reads as TGTGCCAGCAGCTTAGGTTCTCATAGGGGAGAGACCCAGTACTTC.

J is TRBJ1-2 and V is TRBV20-1, with 8 bases aligning to TRBD1. CDR3 length equals 11 residues. Germline CDR1 and CDR2: DFQATT and SNEGSKA (reference sequence). V lost 2 bases, J lost 8 bases, and 1 base stayed unmatched. CDR3 residues: CSARQGAGYTF. The CDR3 coding sequence is TGCAGTGCTAGACAGGGGGCAGGCTACACCTTC.

This clone has a handful of counts. The chain carries TRBV10-3 and TRBJ2-1; 7 bases line up with TRBD1. Germline V gene data show CDR1 as ENHRY and CDR2 as SYGVKD. Trimming cost V 6 bases and J 5 bases; bases outside gene matches: 1. The CDR3 contains 12 residues. CDR3 region: CAIRGTDNEQFF. The CDR3 nucleotides read TGTGCCATCAGAGGGACAGACAATGAGCAGTTCTTC.

The chain carries TRBV9 and TRBJ2-3; perhaps TRBD1 as D (5 bases). Between the trimmed V and J ends, which lost 4 bases and 0 bases, there was a span of 12 bases. The length of the CDR3 is 15 residues. Germline V gene sequence: CDR1 SGDLS, CDR2 YYNGEE. Here the CDR3 reads CASSLAGFSTDTQYF. CDR3 sequence (DNA): TGTGCCAGCAGCTTGGCAGGGTTTAGCACAGATACGCAGTATTTT.

This clone has just one count. The chain has TRBV7-2 and TRBJ2-1, with 7 bases that match TRBD2. The CDR3 is made up of 14 amino acids. After removal of 4 bases from V and 4 bases from J, the junction contained 4 bases not matched to a gene. CDR1 and CDR2 from the germline V gene are SGHTA and FQGNSA. CDR3 nucleotides: TGTGCCAGCAGCTCAGCGGGGAGATACAATGAGCAGTTCTTC. Translated: CASSSAGRYNEQFF. The entire variable domain, with the rest obtained from reference TRBV7-2 and TRBJ2-1, is as follows: GAGVSQSPSNKVTEKGKDVELRCDPISGHTALYWYRQSLGQGLEFLIYFQGNSAPDKSGLPSDRFSAERTGGSVSTLTIQRTQQEDSAVYLCASSSAGRYNEQFFGPGTRLTVL.

V and J are TRBV3-1 (or the pseudogene TRBV3-2) and TRBJ2-7, with TRBD2 matching 8 bases. The V segment lost 3 bases and the J segment 0 bases; nucleotides outside the gene matches: 10. The length of the CDR3 is 17 residues. From germline, CDR1 is LGHDT and CDR2 YNNKEL (reference sequence). CDR3 loop: CASSHAGGTKSSYEQYF. The CDR3, as DNA: TGTGCCAGCAGCCACGCGGGGGGCACAAAAAGCTCCTACGAGCAGTACTTC.

This clone appeared a few times. The rearrangement uses TRBV6-5 and TRBJ2-7; 7 positions agree with TRBD1. CDR3 length: 14 residues. Trimming cost V 5 bases and J 2 bases; bases outside gene matches: 6. Per germline, CDR1 MNHEY and CDR2 SVGAGI. The chain's CDR3 is CASSPNRGTYEQYF. CDR3 nucleotide sequence: TGTGCCAGCAGTCCAAACAGGGGAACCTACGAGCAGTACTTC.

V and J are TRBV6-2 or TRBV6-3 and TRBJ2-1; 13 nucleotides align to TRBD2. J lost 4 bases, V lost 6 bases, and 3 bases had no gene match. Germline CDR1 reads MNHEY; CDR2 reads SVGEGT. The CDR3 loop spans 15 amino acids. The CDR3 DNA reads as TGTGCCAGCAGCGCGACTAGCGGGAGGTACAATGAGCAGTTCTTC. This translates into CASSATSGRYNEQFF.

This clone occurred once. The gene calls are TRBV10-3 and TRBJ2-7; the match to TRBD2 covers 11 bases. The CDR3 is 15 residues long. Germline V gene data show CDR1 as ENHRY and CDR2 as SYGVKD. Trimming took 10 bases from V and 3 from J; bases not matched to a gene: 11. The CDR3 DNA follows: TGTGCCACCCGGACTAGCGGGCGACAAGGCTACGAGCAGTACTTC. Translation gives CATRTSGRQGYEQYF.

The rearrangement links TRBV2 to TRBJ1-1; no reliable D call. CDR1 and CDR2 from the germline V gene are SNHLY and FYNNEI. The V and J ends lost 7 bases and 8 bases respectively, with 8 bases between them. The length of the CDR3 is 10 residues. The CDR3 DNA follows: TGTGCCAGCACGAGGATGGAAGCTTTCTTT. This translates into CASTRMEAFF. The variable domain in full, completed from reference TRBV2 and TRBJ1-1, reads EPEVTQTPSHQVTQMGQEVILRCVPISNHLYFYWYRQILGQKVEFLVSFYNNEISEKSEIFDDQFSVERPDGSNFTLKIRSTKLEDSAMYFCASTRMEAFFGQGTRLTVV.

The chain recombines TRBV7-8 with TRBJ1-2, with no clear D. CDR1 and CDR2 (germline): SGHVS, FQNEAQ. The CDR3 consists of 14 residues. V lost 2 bases, J lost 7 bases, and 14 bases lay in between. The CDR3: CASSLLEGSRGYTF. In nucleotides, the CDR3 is TGTGCCAGCAGCTTATTGGAGGGATCCCGTGGCTACACCTTC.

The rearrangement joins TRBV12-3 or TRBV12-4 to TRBJ1-1; 8 bases line up with TRBD1. The V gene end was trimmed by 4 bases and the J gene end by 11 bases; junction bases not matched to a gene: 6. The CDR3 covers 12 residues. CDR3 coding DNA: TGTGCCAGCAGTTCCCGGACAGGGTCGGCTTTCTTT. Residues: CASSSRTGSAFF.

J is TRBJ2-7 and V is TRBV27; 8 bases fit TRBD1. Germline V gene lookup returns CDR1 MNHEY and CDR2 SMNVEV (reference sequence). The junction had 12 bases not matched to a gene; V was cut back by 5 bases and J by 3 bases. The CDR3 length is 16 residues. The CDR3 DNA follows: TGTGCCAGCAGTCCCGGGGGACAGGACTCTCTCTACGAGCAGTACTTC. As protein: CASSPGGQDSLYEQYF.

Only one count was recorded for this clone. The rearrangement uses TRBV7-3 and TRBJ2-7, with 9 bases lining up with TRBD1. CDR1 and CDR2 from the germline V gene are SGHTA and FQGTGA. With V trimmed by 2 bases and J by 2 bases, 4 bases remained unmatched. The CDR3 sequence is 15 residues long. CDR3 sequence (DNA): TGTGCCAGCAGCTTATTCGGGACAGGGCCCTACGAGCAGTACTTC. Translated, it gives CASSLFGTGPYEQYF.